The sequence of this TCR beta chain was determined in a study of response to subunit inactivated influenza vaccine (dated by TCRdb to the late 2010s). As for the study more broadly: Deep quantitative T cell receptor repertoire profiling was used in the study to track responses to a trivalent subunit inactivated influenza vaccine.

Broad study findings and their caveats: According to the authors, only a limited number of new T cells may be recruited by each seasonal influenza vaccination.

Receptor amplification or capture employed RT-PCR. Sequencing instrument: Illumina HiSeq 2500. Using fastp trimming at Q25 and MiXCR clonotype assembly, TCRdb reanalyzed the public sequencing data and kept in-frame beta chains. CDR3 protein duplicates are merged, each entry listing the most common genes and DNA. This sample lists hundreds of thousands of distinct CDR3 sequences; 15% to 18% were detected once. 11% of the sample goes to the ten largest clones. A few counts support this clonotype. This clone's antigen is unknown. No much larger clonotype is one base removed from it; base qualities were not supplied. Spanning cysteine to phenylalanine, the CDR3 consists of 14 amino acids. Solely the CDR3 DNA is kept, with 42 bases framed from the first base. Via the germline V gene, CDR1 is MGHDK and CDR2 SYGVNS. The junction carries 9 bases between V and J, which are trimmed by 4 bases and 1 base respectively.

This chain joins TRBV25-1 to TRBJ2-3, with the D gene not clear enough to name. The sequences come from PBMCs from blood, collected approximately 13 days after vaccination. The sequence derives from a man aged 45-65 years who received an inactivated influenza vaccine. Donor details come from another sample of the same person, matched by shared clones. The nucleotides read TGTGCCAGCAGTGCGCTGTACGGCACAGATACGCAGTATTTT. This sequence encodes CASSALYGTDTQYF.